This TCR beta chain was retrieved from a study of cytomegalovirus exposure and HLA in healthy donors. Vbeta (60) and Jbeta (13) primers were used in the PCR. Sequenced by immunoSEQ multiplex PCR; TCRdb stores in-frame clones only, minus some. The table lists 150,000 or so clones, 70% to 85% of them singletons. Germline CDR1 reads WSHSY; CDR2 reads SAAADI. J lost 8 bases, V lost 3 bases, and 6 bases had no gene match. The length of the CDR3 is 14 residues. The chain combines TRBV10-2 with TRBJ2-1; 8 bases agree with TRBD2. The source is a man aged 25 to 40 in good health and CMV-seropositive. Sequences were obtained from PBMCs. DNA for the CDR3: TGCGCCAGCAGTGAAATAGCGGGGAGGGATGAGCAGTTCTTC. It codes for CASSEIAGRDEQFF.